This TCR beta chain was found in a study of blood T cell repertoires in COVID-19. In regard to this clone: The same CDR3 can be traced to other DNA sequences in this sample.

Trimming pared 6 bases from V and 0 bases from J, leaving 15 bases between. CDR3 length: 16 residues. From germline, CDR1 is MDHEN and CDR2 SYDVKM. Data came from immunoSEQ multiplex PCR; TCRdb stores just in-frame clones and leaves some out. Of about 200,000 clones in the sample, 80% to 90% were seen once. The rearrangement uses TRBV28 and TRBJ1-5; D is perhaps TRBD1 (6 bases). The source is a man in his forties or fifties with acute or convalescent COVID-19. What was sequenced was peripheral blood. CDR3: CASRGGGGYSNQPQHF. The CDR3, as DNA: TGTGCCAGCAGGGGGGGCGGGGGCTATAGCAATCAGCCCCAGCATTTT.